Below are 9 T cell receptor beta chains sequenced from a single sample in a study of early T cells in non-severe SARS-CoV-2 infection. TCRdb re-called the 5' RACE reads through MiXCR, storing one row per CDR3 protein. The top ten clones hold less than 3.5% of a sample with 95,000 to 120,000 distinct CDR3 sequences, 9% to 13% of them seen once. The sequencing sample was made of whole blood. Source of these receptors: an adult who was a healthcare worker with PCR-confirmed SARS-CoV-2 infection or an uninfected control (not recorded which).

This clonotype was picked up a small number of times. The chain is built from TRBV20-1 and TRBJ2-1, with D perhaps matching TRBD2 (5 bases). Germline CDR1 is DFQATT and CDR2 is SNEGSKA (reference sequence). The CDR3 covers 14 residues. The V and J ends lost 6 bases and 7 bases respectively, with 19 bases between them. For the CDR3, the DNA is TGCAGTGCCCGCCTAGCCCGCACATCGAATGAGCAGTTCTTC. Translating gives CSARLARTSNEQFF.

This clonotype has more than one count but fewer than ten. This chain connects TRBV6-2 or TRBV6-3 to TRBJ1-3, with no clear D. The CDR3 runs to 13 residues. Germline values: CDR1 MNHEY, CDR2 SVGEGT. V lost 7 bases, J lost 4 bases, and 11 bases lay in between. CDR3 residues: CASTPTQGNTIYF. CDR3 in DNA: TGTGCCAGCACCCCGACACAGGGAAACACCATATATTTT.

This clonotype was observed a few times. The chain employs TRBV10-2 and TRBJ1-1; D remains unclear. The CDR3 consists of 14 residues. The V end was cut by 2 bases, the J end by 0 bases, with 7 bases between. Germline loops: CDR1 WSHSY, CDR2 SAAADI. In DNA form, the CDR3 reads TGCGCCAGCAGTGAGAGGTTAATGAACACTGAAGCTTTCTTT. It yields the protein CASSERLMNTEAFF.

CDR3 nucleotides: TGCGCCAGCAGCCAAGTAACAGGGGTGGCCAAAAACATTCAGTACTTC. It codes for CASSQVTGVAKNIQYF. The rearrangement joins TRBV4-1 to TRBJ2-4; TRBD1 matches at 7 bases. V was clipped by 1 base and J by 1 base; unmatched bases: 4. Germline V CDR1 and CDR2: MGHRA, YSYEKL. This CDR3 region has 16 residues.

There are a few counts of this clonotype. V is TRBV20-1 and J is TRBJ2-7; D is unclear. The CDR3 runs 12 residues. The V end lost 3 bases, the J end lost 2 bases, and 8 bases lay between the germline ends. Germline V gene data show CDR1 as DFQATT and CDR2 as SNEGSKA (reference sequence). The CDR3 protein is CSASGEAYEQYF. The CDR3 DNA sequence: TGCAGTGCTAGCGGAGAGGCCTACGAGCAGTACTTC.

The chain links TRBV18 to TRBJ2-7; D is perhaps TRBD1 (6 bases). The CDR3 contains 14 residues. The V end was cut by 4 bases, the J end by 7 bases, with 17 bases between. CDR1 KGHSH and CDR2 LQKENI come from the germline V gene. In nucleotides, the CDR3 is TGTGCCAGCTCACTGACAGGCTCCTCGGGAGAGCAGTACTTC. Translating gives CASSLTGSSGEQYF.

This chain links TRBV29-1 with TRBJ2-1, with D possibly TRBD2 on 5 matching bases. The CDR3 is 13 amino acids. Per the germline V gene, CDR1 is SQVTM and CDR2 is ANQGSEA. Trimming took off 4 bases at V and 4 bases at J, with 11 bases between the two ends. This chain's CDR3 is CSVALEIYNEQFF. As DNA, the CDR3 is TGCAGCGTTGCACTAGAAATTTACAATGAGCAGTTCTTC.

The CDR3 bases are TGTGCCACCAGGCCTAGCGGGAGTATGAATGAGCAGTTCTTC. This encodes CATRPSGSMNEQFF. The chain links TRBV24-1 to TRBJ2-1, with 10 bases identical to TRBD2. Germline trimming cut 7 bases from V and 7 bases from J; bases unmatched to any gene: 6. From germline, CDR1 is KGHDR and CDR2 SFDVKD. The length of the CDR3 is 14 residues.

This clonotype came up a few times. This chain uses TRBV7-2 with TRBJ2-1; D gene ambiguous. V dropped 2 bases and J dropped 0 bases, with 8 bases sitting between them. Germline V gene lookup returns CDR1 SGHTA and CDR2 FQGNSA. The CDR3 runs to 15 residues. CDR3 amino acids: CASSLRRSSYNEQFF. Written as DNA, the CDR3 is TGTGCCAGCAGCTTAAGGCGGAGCTCCTACAATGAGCAGTTCTTC.